Listed below are T cell receptor beta chains from one sample, sequenced in a study of graft-versus-host responses after intestinal transplantation. Measured with immunoSEQ multiplex PCR; TCRdb has only the in-frame clones, and not every one. The table includes about 81,000 clones, roughly nine tenths detected once. The antigens for these receptors are not known. The sequencing here drew on unstimulated CD4+ T cells sorted from spleen or lymph node cells, taken before intestinal transplant. All receptors come from a human donor who received an intestinal transplant. CDR3s include the opening cysteine and the closing phenylalanine or tryptophan. A D gene is named only where the DNA matches it firmly. Only some rows state a clone size, as once, few, many or a class for expanded clones.

-	-	TRBJ2-7	TRBV28	TGTGCCAGCAGCTTAGGCGGGTCCGTCTCCTACGAGCAGTACTTC	CASSLGGSVSYEQYF
-	once	TRBJ2-7	TRBV6-5	TGTGCCAGCAGTTCGCGCCCCCTTGTCACCTACGAGCAGTACTTC	CASSSRPLVTYEQYF
TRBD1	-	TRBJ2-7	TRBV5-6	TGTGCCAGCAGCCCGGGACAGTACGAGCAGTACTTC	CASSPGQYEQYF
TRBD2	-	TRBJ2-4	TRBV7-2	TGTGCCAGCAGCTTAGCCCCTCGGGGGGGGTTGGGTCGGCAGGGCATTCAGTACTTC	CASSLAPRGGLGRQGIQYF
-	-	TRBJ2-2	TRBV25-1	TGTGCCTCATCCTTCGGAGCCGGGGAGCTGTTTTTT	CASSFGAGELFF
-	-	TRBJ2-7	TRBV6-1	TGTGCCAGCAGTGAAGAGGACGTGGGAGGATACGAGCAGTACTTC	CASSEEDVGGYEQYF
TRBD2	-	TRBJ2-7	TRBV6-5	TGTGCCAGCAGACAAGCCATAGCGGGAACCTACGAGCAGTACTTC	CASRQAIAGTYEQYF
TRBD1	few	TRBJ1-5	TRBV28	TGTGCCAGCAGTTTGGGGACAGGGAGTGGACAGCCCCAGCATTTT	CASSLGTGSGQPQHF
TRBD2	-	TRBJ2-5	TRBV7-9	TGTGCCAGCCGGGGGGGATGGTCGGCAGGCTTGTACCAAGAGACCCAGTACTTC	CASRGGWSAGLYQETQYF
-	-	TRBJ1-5	TRBV6-6	TGTGCCAGCAGCCGGCTAGGCGGGGGCAATCAGCCCCAGCATTTT	CASSRLGGGNQPQHF
-	-	TRBJ2-1	TRBV28	TGTGCCAGCAGTTTATTTGGGGCCAGCTCCTACAATGAGCAGTTCTTC	CASSLFGASSYNEQFF
TRBD2	once	TRBJ2-3	TRBV4-2	TGTGCCAGCAGCCAAGGGACCTCACGGGGGGGCAGCACAGATACGCAGTATTTT	CASSQGTSRGGSTDTQYF
TRBD1	-	TRBJ1-1	TRBV5-4	TGTGCCAGCGGGAAGGGGGCGAAAGACACTGAAGCTTTCTTT	CASGKGAKDTEAFF
TRBD2	-	TRBJ2-2	TRBV6-1	TGTGCCAGCACCGAATGGACTAGCGGGACCGGGGAGCTGTTTTTT	CASTEWTSGTGELFF
-	-	TRBJ2-7	TRBV7-6	TGTGCCAGCAGCTCGACAGGGGAAGCGGGGGGAGAGCAGTACTTC	CASSSTGEAGGEQYF
-	-	TRBJ2-5	TRBV5-6	TGTGCCAGCAGCTTAGGACAGTTAGAGACCCAGTACTTC	CASSLGQLETQYF
-	-	TRBJ1-2	TRBV7-2	TGTGCCAGCAGCTTAGAAACAGGCGGCAACTATGGCTACACCTTC	CASSLETGGNYGYTF
-	-	TRBJ2-2	TRBV5-1	TGCGCCAGCAGCGAGGGTCTGCACACCGGGGAGCTGTTTTTT	CASSEGLHTGELFF
TRBD1	-	TRBJ1-1	TRBV29-1	TGCAGCGTTGGACAAGCGACAGGGCTCGGGGGCACTGAAGCTTTCTTT	CSVGQATGLGGTEAFF
TRBD2	-	TRBJ2-1	TRBV2	TGTGCCAGCGGTATAAGACTAGCGGGAGGAGAGGACAATGAGCAGTTCTTC	CASGIRLAGGEDNEQFF
-	-	TRBJ1-5	TRBV6-5	TGTGCCAGCCGACCGGGAAGCAATCAGCCCCAGCATTTT	CASRPGSNQPQHF
-	-	TRBJ2-5	TRBV6-1	TGTGCCAGCAGCCGGACTCTTTCCCAAGAGACCCAGTACTTC	CASSRTLSQETQYF
TRBD1	-	TRBJ2-7	TRBV5-1	TGCGCCAGCAGCTTCGGGACAGGGGCCAGGGACGAGCAGTACTTC	CASSFGTGARDEQYF
TRBD1	-	TRBJ2-7	TRBV11-2	TGTGCCAGCAGTAGGACAGGTTCCCTTATCGAGCAGTACTTC	CASSRTGSLIEQYF
TRBD2	-	TRBJ2-3	TRBV5-1	TGCGCCAGCAGCTTGGCGGGAGGGCGCACAGATACGCAGTATTTT	CASSLAGGRTDTQYF
-	-	TRBJ1-2	TRBV29-1	TGCAGCGTCCTGCGCGAGAACTATGGCTACACCTTC	CSVLRENYGYTF
-	-	TRBJ1-1	TRBV5-1	TGCGCCAGCAGCCCCCCCTCCTTACAAGAGGGCGCTTTCTTT	CASSPPSLQEGAFF
-	-	TRBJ2-7	TRBV27	TGTGCCAGCAGTTTATCGAGAGCTTACGAGCAGTACTTC	CASSLSRAYEQYF
TRBD1	-	TRBJ2-2	TRBV5-4	TGTGCCAGCAGCTCCGGCGGGACAGGGTACGGGGAGCTGTTTTTT	CASSSGGTGYGELFF
TRBD1	-	TRBJ1-5	TRBV4-2	TGTGCCAGCAGCCGGGGACAGGGGAGCAATCAGCCCCAGCATTTT	CASSRGQGSNQPQHF
TRBD1	-	TRBJ2-3	TRBV2	TGTGCACTTAATCAGGGGGCGCGGGGTACAGATACGCAGTATTTT	CALNQGARGTDTQYF
TRBD1	-	TRBJ1-5	TRBV5-5	TGTGCCAGCAGCCACACAGGGGGCAATCAGCCCCAGCATTTT	CASSHTGGNQPQHF
TRBD2	once	TRBJ2-7	TRBV28	TGTGCCAGCAGGGGAGGGCAGGCGAGCTCCTACGAGCAGTACTTC	CASRGGQASSYEQYF
-	few	TRBJ1-2	TRBV9	TGTGCCAGCAGCGTAACCTACGACACTAACTATGGCTACACCTTC	CASSVTYDTNYGYTF
-	once	TRBJ2-5	TRBV5-1	TGCGCCAGCAGCTTGCCAGGGAAGGGGGAGACCCAGTACTTC	CASSLPGKGETQYF
TRBD1	few	TRBJ1-2	TRBV7-8	TGTGCCAGCAGCTTAGGAGGACAGGGGCGCGGTGGCTACACCTTC	CASSLGGQGRGGYTF
TRBD1	-	TRBJ2-7	TRBV11-1	TGTGCCAGCAGCCAAACCGCGGGACAGGGCTACGAGCAGTACTTC	CASSQTAGQGYEQYF
-	-	TRBJ2-1	TRBV23-1	TGCGCCAGCAGTCCACGAGGAGAGCAGTTCTTC	CASSPRGEQFF
TRBD1	few	TRBJ1-3	TRBV6-5	TGTGCCAGCAGTTACGGACAGGGTAGCGGCACCATATATTTT	CASSYGQGSGTIYF
-	-	TRBJ2-1	TRBV18	TGTGCCAGCTCACCCACGGGGGGCTTTTACAATGAGCAGTTCTTC	CASSPTGGFYNEQFF
-	few	TRBJ2-7	TRBV27	TGTGCCAGCAGTTTATCAGGGGCCTACGAGCAGTACTTC	CASSLSGAYEQYF
-	-	TRBJ1-2	TRBV7-2	TGTGCCAGCAGCTCAAGCCGGGACACCATTCACTATGGCTACACCTTC	CASSSSRDTIHYGYTF
-	few	TRBJ1-3	TRBV6-1	TGTGCCAGCAGGCAGGGGACCGGAAACACCATATATTTT	CASRQGTGNTIYF
-	-	TRBJ2-5	TRBV9	TGTGCCAGCAGCGCGGCGGGGCGGCAAGAGACCCAGTACTTC	CASSAAGRQETQYF
TRBD1	-	TRBJ1-2	TRBV13	TGTGCCAGCAGCTTAGATGGGACAGGAGTTTCCGGCTACACCTTC	CASSLDGTGVSGYTF
-	-	TRBJ1-5	TRBV2	TGTGCCAGCAGGGACAGATCTAGCAATCAGCCCCAGCATTTT	CASRDRSSNQPQHF
-	-	TRBJ2-1	TRBV6-1	TGTGCCAGCAGTCCACGACAGAACTCCTACAATGAGCAGTTCTTC	CASSPRQNSYNEQFF
-	-	TRBJ2-3	TRBV25-1	TGTGCCAGCAGTGAATACCCCGTAGATACGCAGTATTTT	CASSEYPVDTQYF
TRBD2	-	TRBJ2-5	TRBV2	TGTGCCAGCAGTGAGGGACTAGCGGGGGAAGAGACCCAGTACTTC	CASSEGLAGEETQYF
TRBD2	-	TRBJ2-7	TRBV28	TGTGCCAGCAGTTTCCAGACTAGCGGGAGGAAGCAGTACTTC	CASSFQTSGRKQYF